Shown below are 8 T cell receptor beta chains from a single sample sequenced in a study of tumor and adjacent non-tumor tissue in lung cancer. RNA was extracted from bulk tissue without any cell sorting. This non-tumor lung sample came from over 3 cm beyond the tumor edge. The library came from three nested PCR rounds adapted from ARM-PCR protocols. From the multiplex PCR reads, TCRdb called clonotypes with MiXCR, one entry per CDR3 protein. The sample records about 67,000 distinct CDR3 sequences, 75% to 85% being singletons. The sample taken for sequencing was distant non-tumor lung tissue. The receptors originated from a man in his 60s with non-small cell lung cancer.

The CDR3 is CASGPIGTSDRQETQYF. The CDR3 DNA sequence: TGTGCCAGCGGCCCAATCGGGACTAGCGACCGACAAGAGACCCAGTACTTC. The J gene is TRBJ2-5, the V gene TRBV5-4, with TRBD2 matching 10 bases. Per germline, CDR1 SGHNT and CDR2 YYREEE (reference sequence). V shed 7 bases, J shed 2 bases, and the junction held 14 bases outside the gene matches. The length of the CDR3 is 17 residues.

About this clonotype: Here the CDR3 omits its conserved ending phenylalanine or tryptophan, so a read error is the likely source. The limits of the CDR3 on the DNA are not certain, so only TCRdb's listed CDR3 is given. V gene TRBV4-2 combines with J gene TRBJ2-2; no check of the table's D call, TRBD2, against the DNA was made. Germline loops: CDR1 LGHNA, CDR2 YNFKEQ. The CDR3 has 18 residues if both end residues are counted. CDR3 sequence: CASSHPSTGTSGTVELLY.

CDR3 coding DNA: TGTGCCAGCAGCCCGCAAGACAATTACAATGAGCAGTTCTTC. Its translation is CASSPQDNYNEQFF. The chain combines TRBV14 with TRBJ2-1, with no clear D. The CDR3 loop spans 14 amino acids. Germline CDR1 is SGHDN and CDR2 is FVKESK. V shed 4 bases and J shed 4 bases, with 11 bases lying between them.

This clonotype came up many times. V is TRBV7-9 and J is TRBJ2-1, with 14 bases matching TRBD2. V was pared by 4 bases and J by 4 bases, with 12 bases of the junction left unmatched. Germline assignment: CDR1 SEHNR and CDR2 FQNEAQ (reference sequence). The CDR3 covers 19 residues. The CDR3, as DNA: TGTGCCAGCAGCTCAGCCGGGACTAGCGGGAGAGGGTTGTACAATGAGCAGTTCTTC. Translating it yields CASSSAGTSGRGLYNEQFF.

The chain uses TRBV6-2 or TRBV6-3 and TRBJ2-1; D might be TRBD2 (5 bases). CDR3 length: 15 residues. V was cut by 2 bases and J by 9 bases, with 17 bases left in between. The V gene's germline CDR1 is MNHEY and CDR2 SVGEGT. CDR3 loop: CASSYGSSRMIEQFF. CDR3 bases: TGTGCCAGCAGTTACGGGAGTAGCAGGATGATTGAGCAGTTCTTC.

This clonotype was recorded many times. V is TRBV20-1 and J is TRBJ1-5; D ambiguous. The germline V gene has CDR1 DFQATT and CDR2 SNEGSKA (reference sequence). This CDR3 is 17 amino acids long. V dropped 1 base and J dropped 4 bases, with 20 bases sitting between them. For the CDR3, the DNA is TGCAGTGCTAGAGGACGGTATCGGCCAGCCGTTAATCAGCCCCAGCATTTT. This sequence encodes CSARGRYRPAVNQPQHF.

The genes are TRBV29-1 and TRBJ1-1; perhaps TRBD1 as D (5 bases). The V end was cut by 2 bases, the J end by 5 bases, with 21 bases between. The germline CDR1 and CDR2 sequences are SQVTM and ANQGSEA. CDR3 length equals 16 residues. The CDR3 spells CSVEPVRTWELTEAFF. The CDR3 DNA is TGCAGCGTTGAACCCGTCCGGACATGGGAGTTGACTGAAGCTTTCTTT.

CDR3 sequence reads: CASRSSSGSVYEQYF. The CDR3 DNA follows: TGTGCCAGCAGGTCATCTAGCGGGAGTGTCTACGAGCAGTACTTC. V and J are TRBV6-2 or TRBV6-3 and TRBJ2-7; 10 bases align to TRBD2. The germline CDR1 and CDR2 sequences are MNHEY and SVGEGT. After removal of 6 bases from V and 3 bases from J, the junction contained 8 bases not matched to a gene. This CDR3 has 15 residues.